This T cell receptor (beta chain) was retrieved from a study of technical replicates of blood from four donors. Sequencing was performed with immunoSEQ multiplex PCR; in TCRdb, only in-frame clones are kept and a portion is missing. The sample has 75,000 to 95,000 clones, 85% to 95% seen once. The CDR3 runs to 11 residues. CDR1 is MDHEN and CDR2 is SYDVKM in the germline V gene. The ends lost 6 bases at V and 14 bases at J; junction bases unmatched: 7. This chain connects TRBV28 to TRBJ2-1; 7 nucleotides align to TRBD1. Sample: T cells isolated from PBMCs. The sequence came from a human donor in good health. For the CDR3, the DNA is TGTGCCAGCAGCCAAGACAGGGCAGAGTTCTTC. This codes for CASSQDRAEFF.